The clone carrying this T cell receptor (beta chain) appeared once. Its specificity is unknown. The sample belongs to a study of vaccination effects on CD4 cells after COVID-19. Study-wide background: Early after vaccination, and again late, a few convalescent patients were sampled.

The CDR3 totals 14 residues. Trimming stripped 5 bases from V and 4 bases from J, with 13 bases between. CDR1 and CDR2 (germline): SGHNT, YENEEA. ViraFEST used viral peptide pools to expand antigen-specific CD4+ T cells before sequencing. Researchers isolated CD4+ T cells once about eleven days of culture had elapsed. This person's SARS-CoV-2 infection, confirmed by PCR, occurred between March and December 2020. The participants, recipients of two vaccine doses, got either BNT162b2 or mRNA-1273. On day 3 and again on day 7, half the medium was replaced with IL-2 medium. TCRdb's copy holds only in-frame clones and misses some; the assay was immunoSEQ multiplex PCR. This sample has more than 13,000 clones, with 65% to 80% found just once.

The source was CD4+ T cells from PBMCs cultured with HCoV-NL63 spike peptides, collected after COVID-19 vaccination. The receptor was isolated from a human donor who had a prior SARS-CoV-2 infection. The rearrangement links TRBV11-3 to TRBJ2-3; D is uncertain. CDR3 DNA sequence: TGTGCCAGCAGCCCCCGACGCGGCCCAGATACGCAGTATTTT. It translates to CASSPRRGPDTQYF.